Shown below are 25 T cell receptor beta chains from a single sample sequenced in a study of blood T cell repertoires in COVID-19. TCRdb's table, derived via immunoSEQ multiplex PCR, lists solely in-frame clones and lacks some. The data hold some 390,000 clones, with 89% observed a single time. The specimen sequenced was PBMCs or T cells enriched from blood (not recorded which). The receptors stem from a woman in her 30s who had recovered from COVID-19.

V is TRBV5-1 and J is TRBJ1-4; 10 bases map to TRBD1. J was trimmed by 6 bases and V by 1 base; bases with no gene match: 9. Looked up from germline, CDR1 is SGHRS and CDR2 is YFSETQ. The CDR3 is 17 amino acids. DNA for the CDR3: TGCGCCAGCAGCTTGTCCGAAGGAGGGACAGGGGATGAAAAACTGTTTTTT. Its protein is CASSLSEGGTGDEKLFF.

This clone appeared a single time. Here the CDR3 DNA reads TGTGCCAGCAGCTTCGGCACCGGGGGTTACAATGAGCAGTTCTTC. As protein: CASSFGTGGYNEQFF. The chain carries TRBV11-2 and TRBJ2-1; D perhaps matches TRBD2 (6 bases). The V end lost 3 bases, the J end lost 4 bases, and 13 bases lay between the germline ends. The germline V gene encodes CDR1 SGHAT and CDR2 FQNNGV. CDR3 length equals 15 residues.

The chain recombines TRBV29-1 with TRBJ2-7; 8 bases are a match to TRBD2. Germline CDR1 is SQVTM and CDR2 is ANQGSEA. The CDR3 contains 13 residues. The V and J ends lost 7 bases and 8 bases, in that order; junction bases with no gene match: 13. CDR3 sequence: CSAGGESPTKQYF. CDR3 nucleotides: TGCAGCGCCGGGGGGGAGTCACCTACGAAGCAGTACTTC.

This clone was observed a single time. The V call is TRBV19, the J call TRBJ1-3; D might be TRBD1 (5 bases). Between the trimmed V and J ends, which lost 2 bases and 0 bases, there was a span of 5 bases. The germline gives CDR1 LNHDA, CDR2 SQIVND (reference sequence). This CDR3 has 14 residues. This chain's CDR3 is CASSITGSGNTIYF. The DNA for the CDR3 is TGTGCCAGTAGTATAACAGGCTCTGGAAACACCATATATTTT.

This clone was picked up a small number of times. The rearrangement uses TRBV5-4 and TRBJ2-3; 8 nucleotides align to TRBD2. Germline trimming cut 2 bases from V and 0 bases from J; bases unmatched to any gene: 8. The CDR3 extends over 17 amino acids. Germline V gene lookup returns CDR1 SGHNT and CDR2 YYREEE (reference sequence). Written as DNA, the CDR3 is TGTGCCAGCAGCTTTCCTCAACCGGGAGGGAGCACAGATACGCAGTATTTT. Its protein product is CASSFPQPGGSTDTQYF. Full variable domain (rest looked up from reference TRBV5-4 and TRBJ2-3): ETGVTQSPTHLIKTRGQQVTLRCSSQSGHNTVSWYQQALGQGPQFIFQYYREEENGRGNFPPRFSGLQFPNYSSELNVNALELDDSALYLCASSFPQPGGSTDTQYFGPGTRLTVL.

J is TRBJ2-2 and V is TRBV30, with TRBD2 matching over 7 bases. This CDR3 has 14 residues. In germline, CDR1 is GTSNPN, CDR2 SVGIG (reference sequence). V dropped 4 bases and J dropped 6; count of bases not matched to a gene: 8. This CDR3 reads CAWKGGSGAGELFF. The CDR3 DNA sequence: TGTGCCTGGAAGGGCGGGAGCGGGGCCGGGGAGCTGTTTTTT.

The V call is TRBV7-2, the J call TRBJ2-3; D is unresolved. Trimming removed 6 bases from V and 4 bases from J, with 8 bases in between. Germline lookup yields CDR1 SGHTA and CDR2 FQGNSA. This CDR3 is 12 amino acids long. CDR3 nucleotides: TGTGCCAGCAGTTTTTCGGCAGATACGCAGTATTTT. As protein: CASSFSADTQYF.

This rearrangement joins TRBV19 to TRBJ2-2; 8 bases are shared with TRBD1. Losses at the gene ends were 9 bases for V and 7 bases for J; bases not matched to a gene: 7. Germline loops: CDR1 LNHDA, CDR2 SQIVND (reference sequence). The length of the CDR3 is 13 residues. The CDR3 sequence is CASRRTGGGELFF. For the CDR3, the DNA is TGTGCCAGCCGTCGAACAGGGGGCGGGGAGCTGTTTTTT. The full variable domain, completed using reference TRBV19 and TRBJ2-2, is DGGITQSPKYLFRKEGQNVTLSCEQNLNHDAMYWYRQDPGQGLRLIYYSQIVNDFQKGDIAEGYSVSREKKESFPLTVTSAQKNPTAFYLCASRRTGGGELFFGEGSRLTVL.

The rearrangement uses TRBV6-5 and TRBJ1-2; the match to TRBD1 covers 11 bases. CDR1 MNHEY and CDR2 SVGAGI come from the germline V gene. This CDR3 spans 16 amino acids. J was trimmed by 7 bases and V by 0 bases; bases with no gene match: 7. This chain's CDR3 is CASSYSKGGTGGGYTF. DNA for the CDR3: TGTGCCAGCAGTTACTCGAAGGGAGGGACAGGGGGTGGCTACACCTTC.

The chain has TRBV14 and TRBJ2-7; no definite D call. In germline, CDR1 is SGHDN, CDR2 FVKESK. The CDR3 spans 11 residues. Between the trimmed V and J ends, which lost 3 bases and 6 bases, there was a span of 6 bases. Here the CDR3 reads CASSQAPEQYF. The DNA of the CDR3 is TGTGCCAGCAGCCAGGCTCCCGAGCAGTACTTC.

This clone was observed a single time. The CDR3 coding sequence is TGTGCCAGTGGGGCCGCGAGCCCTCAGCCCCAGCATTTT. Amino acids: CASGAASPQPQHF. This chain connects TRBV19 to TRBJ1-5, with D perhaps TRBD1 (5 bases). The CDR3 loop spans 13 amino acids. Germline-derived CDR1 and CDR2 are LNHDA and SQIVND (reference sequence). Trimming pared 8 bases from V and 6 bases from J, leaving 14 bases between.

This chain uses TRBV7-9 with TRBJ1-1, with TRBD1 matching 7 bases. The CDR3 contains 15 residues. The ends lost 2 bases at V and 0 bases at J; junction bases unmatched: 3. The germline V gene has CDR1 SEHNR and CDR2 FQNEAQ (reference sequence). CDR3 nucleotides: TGTGCCAGCAGCTTACTTACAGGGGTGAACACTGAAGCTTTCTTT. Protein: CASSLLTGVNTEAFF.

J is TRBJ1-6 and V is TRBV6-5, with TRBD1 identical over 8 bases. Germline CDR1 and CDR2: MNHEY and SVGAGI. After removal of 8 bases from V and 6 bases from J, the junction contained 0 bases not matched to a gene. This CDR3 is built from 12 residues. The DNA for the CDR3 is TGTGCCAGCGGACAGGGTAATTCACCCCTCCACTTT. This codes for CASGQGNSPLHF.

The J gene is TRBJ1-2, the V gene TRBV18; 7 positions match TRBD1. Germline CDR1 and CDR2: KGHSH and LQKENI. This CDR3 is built from 17 residues. V dropped 1 base and J dropped 5; count of bases not matched to a gene: 13. Here the CDR3 DNA reads TGTGCCAGCTCACCACGGGAATACGACAGGGCTAGATATGGCTACACCTTC. The encoded protein is CASSPREYDRARYGYTF.

This chain joins TRBV27 and TRBJ1-1; the D is unclear. The CDR3 spans 14 residues. Germline V CDR1 and CDR2: MNHEY, SMNVEV (reference sequence). Trimming stripped 3 bases from V and 5 bases from J, with 13 bases between. CDR3 in amino acids: CASSFSRGGTEAFF. The CDR3 DNA follows: TGTGCCAGCAGTTTTAGCCGAGGTGGGACTGAAGCTTTCTTT.

This clone was seen just once. This chain connects TRBV18 to TRBJ2-7, with 10 bases identical to TRBD1. The V gene end was trimmed by 2 bases and the J gene end by 5 bases; junction bases not matched to a gene: 6. Germline values: CDR1 KGHSH, CDR2 LQKENI. The CDR3 sequence is 15 residues long. CDR3 residues: CASSPIGTGVNEQYF. The CDR3 coding sequence is TGTGCCAGCTCACCAATAGGGACAGGGGTCAACGAGCAGTACTTC.

The chain employs TRBV10-3 and TRBJ2-3, with 9 bases identical to TRBD2. CDR1 and CDR2 (germline): ENHRY, SYGVKD. With 1 base clipped from V and 3 bases from J, the junction kept 8 bases outside the gene matches. There are 17 residues in the CDR3. For the CDR3, the DNA is TGTGCCATCAGTGAGTACCCAGCGGGGGGTCGGACAGATACGCAGTATTTT. Its translation is CAISEYPAGGRTDTQYF.

The chain combines TRBV10-3 with TRBJ2-7, with 9 positions matching TRBD1. This CDR3 region has 14 residues. Germline V lookup: CDR1 ENHRY, CDR2 SYGVKD. J was trimmed by 5 bases and V by 2 bases; bases with no gene match: 4. CDR3 nucleotide sequence: TGTGCCATCAGTGAGAGGACAGGGGTAAACGAGCAGTACTTC. Residues: CAISERTGVNEQYF.

The rearrangement links TRBV29-1 to TRBJ1-2; a possible D gene is TRBD1 (5 bases). The V end lost 3 bases, the J end lost 2 bases, and 10 bases lay between the germline ends. CDR3 size: 13 residues. CDR1 and CDR2 (germline): SQVTM, ANQGSEA. CDR3 nucleotide sequence: TGCAGCGTTGAGGTGGGGCAGAACTATGGCTACACCTTC. Encoded protein: CSVEVGQNYGYTF. The whole variable domain, filled in from reference TRBV29-1 and TRBJ1-2, reads SAVISQKPSRDICQRGTSLTIQCQVDSQVTMMFWYRQQPGQSLTLIATANQGSEATYESGFVIDKFPISRPNLTFSTLTVSNMSPEDSSIYLCSVEVGQNYGYTFGSGTRLTVV.

V usage is TRBV7-3 and J usage is TRBJ2-1; tentative D call: TRBD2 (5 bases). Trimming removed 2 bases from V and 4 bases from J, with 9 bases in between. Germline V gene sequence: CDR1 SGHTA, CDR2 FQGTGA. This CDR3 is 14 amino acids long. CDR3 nucleotides: TGTGCCAGCAGCTTATGGAGCGGATACAATGAGCAGTTCTTC. Protein sequence: CASSLWSGYNEQFF.

This clone was counted once. The CDR3 nucleotides are TGTGCCTGGAGTGGGGGACACCTAGTACAAAATGAGCAGTTCTTC. As protein: CAWSGGHLVQNEQFF. The chain joins TRBV30 to TRBJ2-1, with D possibly being TRBD1 (6 bases). From germline, CDR1 is GTSNPN and CDR2 SVGIG (reference sequence). V lost 1 base and J lost 7, with 17 bases in between. The CDR3 is made up of 15 amino acids.

This chain uses TRBV29-1 with TRBJ2-1, with 8 bases that match TRBD1. Germline CDR1 and CDR2: SQVTM and ANQGSEA. This CDR3 contains 18 residues. V trimming: 4 bases; J trimming: 1 base; junction bases outside the gene matches: 15. This CDR3 is CSVGDRGGSRWSYNEQFF. In DNA form, the CDR3 reads TGCAGCGTTGGCGACAGGGGCGGATCAAGGTGGTCCTACAATGAGCAGTTCTTC.

V is TRBV9 and J is TRBJ1-1; D perhaps matches TRBD1 (6 bases). Trimming shortened V by 2 bases and J by 0 bases, and 14 bases separated the two germline ends. The CDR3 has 16 residues. CDR1 is SGDLS and CDR2 is YYNGEE in the germline V gene. CDR3 sequence: CASSVNRDLMNTEAFF. The CDR3 DNA reads as TGTGCCAGCAGCGTTAACAGGGACCTTATGAACACTGAAGCTTTCTTT.

The genes are TRBV15 and TRBJ2-5, with D perhaps matching TRBD1 (5 bases). CDR1 is LNHNV, CDR2 YYDKDF, per germline (reference sequence). This CDR3 contains 15 residues. V gave up 2 bases and J gave up 5 bases, with 15 bases separating them. The CDR3 spells CATSRFPRAEETQYF. The CDR3 DNA sequence: TGTGCCACCAGCAGATTCCCCAGGGCGGAGGAGACCCAGTACTTC. The entire variable domain, with the rest obtained from reference TRBV15 and TRBJ2-5, is as follows: DAMVIQNPRYQVTQFGKPVTLSCSQTLNHNVMYWYQQKSSQAPKLLFHYYDKDFNNEADTPDNFQSRRPNTSFCFLDIRSPGLGDTAMYLCATSRFPRAEETQYFGPGTRLLVL.

This clone was recorded only once. J is TRBJ1-4 and V is TRBV6-5, with 9 bases fitting TRBD1. CDR3 size: 14 residues. Germline V gene sequence: CDR1 MNHEY, CDR2 SVGAGI. V was clipped by 7 bases and J by 8 bases; unmatched bases: 8. The CDR3 DNA sequence: TGTGCCAGCACCGCGACAGGGGGGAAGGAAAAACTGTTTTTT. As protein: CASTATGGKEKLFF.